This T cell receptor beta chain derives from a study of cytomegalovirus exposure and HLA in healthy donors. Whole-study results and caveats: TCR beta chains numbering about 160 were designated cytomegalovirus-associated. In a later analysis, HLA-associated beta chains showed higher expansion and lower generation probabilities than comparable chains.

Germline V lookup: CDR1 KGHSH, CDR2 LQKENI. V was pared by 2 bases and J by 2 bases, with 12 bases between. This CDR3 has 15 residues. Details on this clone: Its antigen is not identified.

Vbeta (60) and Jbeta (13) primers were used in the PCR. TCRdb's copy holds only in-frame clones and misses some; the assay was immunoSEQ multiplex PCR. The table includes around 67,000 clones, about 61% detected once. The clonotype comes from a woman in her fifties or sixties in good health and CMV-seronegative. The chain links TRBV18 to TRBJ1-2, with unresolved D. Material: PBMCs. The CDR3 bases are TGTGCCAGCTCACCATGGGAGGTAAAGAACTATGGCTACACCTTC. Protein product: CASSPWEVKNYGYTF. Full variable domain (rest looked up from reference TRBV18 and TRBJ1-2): NAGVMQNPRHLVRRRGQEARLRCSPMKGHSHVYWYRQLPEEGLKFMVYLQKENIIDESGMPKERFSAEFPKEGPSILRIQQVVRGDSAAYFCASSPWEVKNYGYTFGSGTRLTVV.